A single sample is the source of the 14 T cell receptor beta chains below, sequenced in a study of T cell changes during pregnancy in multiple sclerosis. Profiled with immunoSEQ multiplex PCR; TCRdb holds only in-frame clones, not every one. The sample has 30,000 to 40,000 clones; about 88% are singletons. This sample comprised CD8+ T cells from peripheral blood mononuclear cells, obtained in the third trimester of pregnancy. The receptors derive from a female donor with multiple sclerosis, enrolled in a pregnancy study.

J is TRBJ2-3 and V is TRBV9; D is ambiguous. The CDR3 is made up of 14 amino acids. Germline V gives CDR1 SGDLS, CDR2 YYNGEE. V was clipped by 5 bases and J by 2 bases, with 12 bases between them. CDR3 nucleotide sequence: TGTGCCAGCAGGCCGGGTCTACCCACAGATACGCAGTATTTT. Its translation: CASRPGLPTDTQYF.

The CDR3 region has the DNA TGTGCCAGCAGCCCGGGGAATGACAGGGCCAGAAGCTACGAGCAGTACTTC. It specifies CASSPGNDRARSYEQYF. This chain joins TRBV5-4 and TRBJ2-7; 7 nucleotides match TRBD1. V trimming: 4 bases; J trimming: 3 bases; junction bases outside the gene matches: 16. The CDR3 contains 17 residues. Germline CDR1 is SGHNT and CDR2 is YYREEE (reference sequence).

The chain uses TRBV27 and TRBJ1-2, with 7 bases aligning to TRBD1. V lost 0 bases, J lost 4 bases, and 2 bases stayed unmatched. The CDR3 has 14 amino acids. CDR1 is MNHEY and CDR2 is SMNVEV in the germline V gene (reference sequence). CDR3 bases: TGTGCCAGCAGTTTATCAGGGGGCTTCTATGGCTACACCTTC. Its translation is CASSLSGGFYGYTF.

The chain couples TRBV28 to TRBJ2-7; D perhaps matches TRBD2 (6 bases). The CDR3 sequence is 13 residues long. Germline V CDR1 and CDR2: MDHEN, SYDVKM. V lost 11 bases and J 0 bases, leaving 14 bases between the germline ends. CDR3 sequence: CAAGRRDSYEQYF. The DNA for the CDR3 is TGTGCCGCCGGGCGGAGGGACTCCTACGAGCAGTACTTC.

The V gene is TRBV9, the J gene TRBJ1-1, with 7 nucleotides matching TRBD1. Germline V gene lookup returns CDR1 SGDLS and CDR2 YYNGEE. This CDR3 is 15 amino acids long. The trim removed 0 bases at V and 2 bases at J, leaving 4 bases unmatched. Written as DNA, the CDR3 is TGTGCCAGCAGCGTAGAAGAGGGGGCCAACACTGAAGCTTTCTTT. Protein sequence: CASSVEEGANTEAFF. Full variable domain (outside the CDR3, taken from reference TRBV9 and TRBJ1-1): DSGVTQTPKHLITATGQRVTLRCSPRSGDLSVYWYQQSLDQGLQFLIQYYNGEERAKGNILERFSAQQFPDLHSELNLSSLELGDSALYFCASSVEEGANTEAFFGQGTRLTVV.

This rearrangement joins TRBV2 to TRBJ2-7; 9 bases map to TRBD1. The CDR3 is made up of 14 amino acids. The junction had 1 base not matched to a gene; V was cut back by 3 bases and J by 1 base. The V gene's germline CDR1 is SNHLY and CDR2 FYNNEI. The CDR3 here is CASSEGTGSYEQYF. The CDR3, as DNA: TGTGCCAGCAGTGAGGGGACAGGGTCCTACGAGCAGTACTTC.

The chain joins TRBV7-9 to TRBJ2-7; TRBD2 matches 12 bases. The CDR3 sequence is 16 residues long. Losses at the gene ends were 1 base for V and 2 bases for J; bases not matched to a gene: 3. Looked up from germline, CDR1 is SEHNR and CDR2 is FQNEAQ (reference sequence). In nucleotides, the CDR3 is TGTGCCAGCAGCTTAGGGCTAGCGGGGGGGCCCTACGAGCAGTACTTC. As protein: CASSLGLAGGPYEQYF.

The chain uses TRBV6-4 and TRBJ1-1; maybe TRBD1 (6 bases). V was cut by 6 bases and J by 1 base, with 18 bases left in between. The CDR3 consists of 16 residues. Germline assignment: CDR1 MRHNA and CDR2 SNTAGT. Written as DNA, the CDR3 is TGTGCCAGCAGGAGGGGGGGTGGGGGATGGAACACTGAAGCTTTCTTT. Translation: CASRRGGGGWNTEAFF.

The V call is TRBV9, the J call TRBJ1-1; D ambiguous. Germline CDR1 and CDR2: SGDLS and YYNGEE. CDR3 length equals 14 residues. V shed 0 bases and J shed 8 bases, with 14 bases lying between them. The chain's CDR3 is CASSVEVGDIEAFF. Here the CDR3 DNA reads TGTGCCAGCAGCGTAGAGGTGGGAGATATAGAAGCTTTCTTT.

This chain uses TRBV6-1 with TRBJ2-5; 7 bases match TRBD1. The CDR3 spans 15 residues. The J segment lost 5 bases and the V segment lost 4 bases, leaving 10 bases of the junction unmatched. The germline V gene encodes CDR1 MNHNS and CDR2 SASEGT. The DNA for the CDR3 is TGTGCCAGCAGTGTACTTACCGGGACAGATGAGACCCAGTACTTC. Amino acids: CASSVLTGTDETQYF.

V is TRBV4-1 and J is TRBJ1-5, with a weak D call TRBD1 (5 bases). The length of the CDR3 is 15 residues. Per the germline V gene, CDR1 is MGHRA and CDR2 is YSYEKL. Trimming removed 0 bases at V and 5 bases at J, with 11 bases between. Written as DNA, the CDR3 is TGCGCCAGCAGCCAAGATCCAGGGATGGATCAGCCCCAGCATTTT. It codes for CASSQDPGMDQPQHF.

The gene calls are TRBV6-6 and TRBJ1-1; D is perhaps TRBD1 (5 bases). The CDR3 runs to 13 residues. The germline CDR1 and CDR2 sequences are MNHNY and SVGAGI (reference sequence). V was shortened by 9 bases and J by 4 bases, with 15 bases between the two germline ends. CDR3 in amino acids: CASSQGESTEAFF. In DNA form, the CDR3 reads TGTGCCAGTTCGCAGGGTGAGAGCACTGAAGCTTTCTTT.

V usage is TRBV5-6 and J usage is TRBJ2-3; TRBD2 matches 8 bases. The CDR3 loop spans 16 amino acids. CDR1 and CDR2 (germline): SGHDT, YYEEEE. The junction had 7 bases not matched to a gene; V was cut back by 1 base and J by 3 bases. The CDR3 region is CASSLPSGGLTDTQYF. In DNA form, the CDR3 reads TGTGCCAGCAGCTTGCCCAGCGGGGGTTTGACAGATACGCAGTATTTT.

The gene calls are TRBV6-1 and TRBJ2-1, with D possibly matching TRBD2 (5 bases). Deletions cut 9 bases from V and 8 bases from J, with 8 bases between. CDR3 size: 10 residues. Germline V gene lookup returns CDR1 MNHNS and CDR2 SASEGT. The CDR3 nucleotides read TGTGCCAGTCGGGATCATGAGCAGTTCTTC. Translating it yields CASRDHEQFF.